A few counts support the clone carrying this T cell receptor (beta chain). Its matching antigen is unknown. This specimen comes from a study of T cells after yellow fever vaccination. The study's findings and limits: Abundant clonotypes from the bulk population could have been carried over as contaminants into FACS-sorted repertoires. The booster response re-showed most primary clones: 96% CD4, over 80% CD8.

One entry per CDR3 protein, called by TCRdb with MiXCR from the 5' RACE reads. The sample records 510,000 or so distinct CDR3 sequences, under 25% being singletons. Germline-derived CDR1 and CDR2 are DFQATT and SNEGSKA (reference sequence). Deletions cut 3 bases from V and 4 bases from J, with 13 bases between. This CDR3 is built from 13 residues. This chain joins TRBV20-1 and TRBJ2-7; tentatively, D is TRBD1 (6 bases). The material sequenced was PBMCs, taken 15 days after the yellow fever booster vaccination. The sequence was obtained from a man aged 30-40 years who received the YFV17D yellow fever vaccine. The CDR3 DNA reads as TGCAGTGCTAGCTGGACAGCAAGTTACGAGCAGTACTTC. Protein: CSASWTASYEQYF.